The 8 T cell receptor beta chains presented below share a single source sample, sequenced in a study of CD8 T cells in Susac syndrome. An amount of RNA that ranged from roughly 0.5 to 1 ug was reverse transcribed with random hexamers. TCRdb itself ran the immunoSEQ multiplex PCR reads through MiXCR, one entry per CDR3 protein. This table holds about 140,000 distinct CDR3 sequences, approximately 95% found once. Sequencing was carried out using CD8+ T cells from PBMCs. All receptors derive from a human donor with Susac syndrome.

The chain carries TRBV6-1 and TRBJ2-7, with unresolved D. This CDR3 spans 13 amino acids. The V gene lost 4 bases and the J gene lost 2 bases, with 9 bases spanning the gap. The germline CDR1 and CDR2 sequences are MNHNS and SASEGT. The CDR3 DNA reads as TGTGCCAGCAGTGCGGACCTTCCCTACGAGCAGTACTTC. This translates into CASSADLPYEQYF.

Only one count was recorded for this clonotype. CDR3 nucleotide sequence: TGCGCCAGCAGCCGGGGACAGGGGTCACAAGAGACCCAGTACTTC. Translating it yields CASSRGQGSQETQYF. The chain has TRBV4-1 and TRBJ2-5, with TRBD1 matching 10 bases. The V segment lost 4 bases and the J segment 2 bases; nucleotides outside the gene matches: 4. The CDR3 runs 15 residues. Per the germline V gene, CDR1 is MGHRA and CDR2 is YSYEKL.

The chain is built from TRBV18 and TRBJ2-1; D might be TRBD1 or TRBD2, each matching 5 bases. Germline V CDR1 and CDR2: KGHSH, LQKENI. The CDR3 runs 14 residues. V lost 3 bases to trimming and J lost 5 bases, with 11 bases between them. DNA for the CDR3: TGTGCCAGCTCACCGATTGAGGGGCACAATGAGCAGTTCTTC. It encodes CASSPIEGHNEQFF. The full variable domain, with the rest looked up from reference TRBV18 and TRBJ2-1, is NAGVMQNPRHLVRRRGQEARLRCSPMKGHSHVYWYRQLPEEGLKFMVYLQKENIIDESGMPKERFSAEFPKEGPSILRIQQVVRGDSAAYFCASSPIEGHNEQFFGPGTRLTVL.

The chain couples TRBV12-3 or TRBV12-4 to TRBJ2-7; 8 nucleotides match TRBD2. There are 14 residues in the CDR3. V was clipped by 7 bases and J by 4 bases; unmatched bases: 9. The CDR3 is CASTRSGRLYEQYF. In nucleotides, the CDR3 is TGTGCCAGCACCAGAAGCGGGAGATTGTACGAGCAGTACTTC.

The gene calls are TRBV27 and TRBJ2-7; possibly TRBD1 for D (5 bases). Germline-derived CDR1 and CDR2 are MNHEY and SMNVEV (reference sequence). Trimming cost V 0 bases and J 3 bases, with 12 bases left between them. CDR3 length equals 15 residues. This CDR3 is CASSLSRGPNYEQYF. CDR3 sequence (DNA): TGTGCCAGCAGTTTATCAAGGGGTCCAAACTACGAGCAGTACTTC.

The rearrangement links TRBV20-1 to TRBJ2-7, with D perhaps TRBD2 (6 bases). Germline V gives CDR1 DFQATT, CDR2 SNEGSKA (reference sequence). V was clipped by 3 bases and J by 2 bases, with 14 bases between them. This CDR3 region has 14 residues. The CDR3 loop is CSASSGDTPYEQYF. CDR3 in DNA: TGCAGTGCTAGTTCGGGAGACACTCCCTACGAGCAGTACTTC.

The rearrangement joins TRBV27 to TRBJ2-7; tentatively, D is TRBD2 (6 bases). Trimming cost V 7 bases and J 5 bases, with 18 bases left between them. Looked up from germline, CDR1 is MNHEY and CDR2 is SMNVEV (reference sequence). This CDR3 is built from 14 residues. The chain's CDR3 is CASKGLEGQHEQYF. In nucleotides, the CDR3 is TGTGCCAGCAAAGGGTTGGAGGGGCAACACGAGCAGTACTTC.

Written as DNA, the CDR3 is TGTGCCAGCTCACCGGGATGGTGGGGAGAGACCCAGTACTTC. It is translated as CASSPGWWGETQYF. The chain is built from TRBV18 and TRBJ2-5; D call uncertain. This CDR3 spans 14 amino acids. Germline V gives CDR1 KGHSH, CDR2 LQKENI. V lost 3 bases, J lost 4 bases, and 12 bases lay in between.